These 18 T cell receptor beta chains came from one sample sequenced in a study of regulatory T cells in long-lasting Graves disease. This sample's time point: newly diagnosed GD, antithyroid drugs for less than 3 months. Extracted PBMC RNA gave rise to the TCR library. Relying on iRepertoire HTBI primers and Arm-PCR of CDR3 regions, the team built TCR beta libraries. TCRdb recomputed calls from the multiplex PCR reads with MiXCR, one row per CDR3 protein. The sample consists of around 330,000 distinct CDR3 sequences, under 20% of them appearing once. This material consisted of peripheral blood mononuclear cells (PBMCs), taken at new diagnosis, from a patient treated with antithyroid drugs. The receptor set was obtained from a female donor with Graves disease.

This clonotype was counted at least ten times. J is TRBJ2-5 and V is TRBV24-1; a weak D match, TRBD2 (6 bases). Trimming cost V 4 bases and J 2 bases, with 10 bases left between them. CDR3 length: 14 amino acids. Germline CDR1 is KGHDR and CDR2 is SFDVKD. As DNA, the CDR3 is TGTGCCACCAGTGAACCCGGGACTCAAGAGACCCAGTACTTC. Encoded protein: CATSEPGTQETQYF.

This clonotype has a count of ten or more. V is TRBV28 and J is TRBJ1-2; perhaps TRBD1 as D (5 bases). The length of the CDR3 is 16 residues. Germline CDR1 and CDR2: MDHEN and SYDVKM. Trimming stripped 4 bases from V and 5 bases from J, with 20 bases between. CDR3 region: CASSYVTFGRDYGYTF. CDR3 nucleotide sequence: TGTGCCAGCAGTTACGTAACCTTCGGCAGGGATTATGGCTACACCTTC.

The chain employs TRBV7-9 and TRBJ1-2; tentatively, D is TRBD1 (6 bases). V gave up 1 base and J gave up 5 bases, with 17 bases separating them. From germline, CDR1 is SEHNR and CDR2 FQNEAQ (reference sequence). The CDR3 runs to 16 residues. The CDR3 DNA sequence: TGTGCCAGCAGCTTAGGATCCCTACAGGGAGGATATGGCTACACCTTC. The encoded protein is CASSLGSLQGGYGYTF.

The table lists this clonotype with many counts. Written as DNA, the CDR3 is TGTGCCAGCAGTTCCGGACTAGCGGACCAGAGCTCCTACAATGAGCAGTTCTTC. Translation: CASSSGLADQSSYNEQFF. The chain carries TRBV6-2 or TRBV6-3 and TRBJ2-1, with TRBD2 identical over 10 bases. The V segment lost 4 bases and the J segment 0 bases; nucleotides outside the gene matches: 9. The germline V gene has CDR1 MNHEY and CDR2 SVGEGT. The CDR3 spans 18 residues.

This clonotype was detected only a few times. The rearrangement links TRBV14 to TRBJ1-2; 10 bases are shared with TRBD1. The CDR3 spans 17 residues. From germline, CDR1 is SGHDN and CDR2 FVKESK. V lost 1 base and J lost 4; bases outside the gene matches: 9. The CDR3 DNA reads TGTGCCAGCAGCCAAGTTTTGGGGACAGGGGAAGGCTATGGCTACACCTTC. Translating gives CASSQVLGTGEGYGYTF.

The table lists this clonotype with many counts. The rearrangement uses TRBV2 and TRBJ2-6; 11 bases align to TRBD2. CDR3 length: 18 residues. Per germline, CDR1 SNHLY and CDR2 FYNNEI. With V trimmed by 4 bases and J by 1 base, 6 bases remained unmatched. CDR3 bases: TGTGCCAGCAGTGTAGCGGGAGGGCTGAGGTCTGGGGCCAACGTCCTGACTTTC. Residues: CASSVAGGLRSGANVLTF. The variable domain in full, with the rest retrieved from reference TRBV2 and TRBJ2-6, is EPEVTQTPSHQVTQMGQEVILRCVPISNHLYFYWYRQILGQKVEFLVSFYNNEISEKSEIFDDQFSVERPDGSNFTLKIRSTKLEDSAMYFCASSVAGGLRSGANVLTFGAGSRLTVL.

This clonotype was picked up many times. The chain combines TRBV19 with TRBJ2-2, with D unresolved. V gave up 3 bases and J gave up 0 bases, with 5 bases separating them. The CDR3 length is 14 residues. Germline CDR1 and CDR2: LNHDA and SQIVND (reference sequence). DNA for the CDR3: TGTGCCAGTAGTATGAGGTCGAACACCGGGGAGCTGTTTTTT. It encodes CASSMRSNTGELFF. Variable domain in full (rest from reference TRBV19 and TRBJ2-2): DGGITQSPKYLFRKEGQNVTLSCEQNLNHDAMYWYRQDPGQGLRLIYYSQIVNDFQKGDIAEGYSVSREKKESFPLTVTSAQKNPTAFYLCASSMRSNTGELFFGEGSRLTVL.

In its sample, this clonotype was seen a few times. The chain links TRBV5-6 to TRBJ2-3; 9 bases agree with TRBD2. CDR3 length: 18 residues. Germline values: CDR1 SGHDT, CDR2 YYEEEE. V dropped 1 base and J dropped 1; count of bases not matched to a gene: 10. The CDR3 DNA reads TGTGCCAGCAGCTTGCCCTTAGGGCGGGAGGGCCGCACAGATACGCAGTATTTT. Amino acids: CASSLPLGREGRTDTQYF.

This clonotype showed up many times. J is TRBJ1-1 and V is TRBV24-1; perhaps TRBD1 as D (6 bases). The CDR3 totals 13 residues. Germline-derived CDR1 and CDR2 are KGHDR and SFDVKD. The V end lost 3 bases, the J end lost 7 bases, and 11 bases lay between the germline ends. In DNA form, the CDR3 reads TGTGCCACCAGTGATACTGGGACATTTGAAGCTTTCTTT. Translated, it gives CATSDTGTFEAFF.

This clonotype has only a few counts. The CDR3 nucleotides read TGTGCCAGCAGCTCTGAAACCGGGGAGCTGTTTTTT. This gives the protein CASSSETGELFF. The rearrangement uses TRBV7-6 and TRBJ2-2; D not resolved. Trimming took off 4 bases at V and 5 bases at J, with 5 bases between the two ends. The germline V gene encodes CDR1 SGHVS and CDR2 FNYEAQ. The length of the CDR3 is 12 residues.

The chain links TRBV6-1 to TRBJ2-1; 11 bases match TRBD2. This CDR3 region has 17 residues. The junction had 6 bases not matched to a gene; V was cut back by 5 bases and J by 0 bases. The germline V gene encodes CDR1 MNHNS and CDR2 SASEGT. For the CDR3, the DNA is TGTGCCAGCAGTCACGGGACTAGCGGCTACTCCTACAATGAGCAGTTCTTC. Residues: CASSHGTSGYSYNEQFF.

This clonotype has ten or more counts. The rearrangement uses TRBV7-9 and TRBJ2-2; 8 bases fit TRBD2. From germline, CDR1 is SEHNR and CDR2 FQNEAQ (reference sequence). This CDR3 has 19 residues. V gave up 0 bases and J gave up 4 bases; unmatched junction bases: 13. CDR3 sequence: CASSLAELRTSIGTGELFF. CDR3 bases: TGTGCCAGCAGCTTAGCGGAACTCAGGACTAGCATAGGCACCGGGGAGCTGTTTTTT.

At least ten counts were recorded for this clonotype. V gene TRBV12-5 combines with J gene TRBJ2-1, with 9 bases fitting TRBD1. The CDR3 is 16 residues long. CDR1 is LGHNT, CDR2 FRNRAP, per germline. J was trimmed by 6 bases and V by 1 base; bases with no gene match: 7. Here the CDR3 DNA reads TGTGCTAGTGGTTTGGGAAATACAGGGGGCGGCAATGAGCAGTTCTTC. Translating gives CASGLGNTGGGNEQFF.

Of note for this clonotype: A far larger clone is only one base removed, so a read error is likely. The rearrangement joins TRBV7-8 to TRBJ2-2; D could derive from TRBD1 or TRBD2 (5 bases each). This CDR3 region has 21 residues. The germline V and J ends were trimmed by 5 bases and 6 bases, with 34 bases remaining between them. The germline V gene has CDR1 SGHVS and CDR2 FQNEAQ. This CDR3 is CASSPFFGGGFVGVFPGELFF. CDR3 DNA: TGTGCCAGCAGCCCCTTTTTTGGGGGTGGGTTCGTTGGAGTCTTCCCCGGGGAGCTGTTTTTT.

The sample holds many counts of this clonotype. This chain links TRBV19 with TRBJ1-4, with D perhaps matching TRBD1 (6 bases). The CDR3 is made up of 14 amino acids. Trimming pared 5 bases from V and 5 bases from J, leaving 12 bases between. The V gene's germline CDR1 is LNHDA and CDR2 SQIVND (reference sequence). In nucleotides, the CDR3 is TGTGCCAGTAGTCCCCCGGGGGCGAATGAAAAACTGTTTTTT. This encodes CASSPPGANEKLFF.

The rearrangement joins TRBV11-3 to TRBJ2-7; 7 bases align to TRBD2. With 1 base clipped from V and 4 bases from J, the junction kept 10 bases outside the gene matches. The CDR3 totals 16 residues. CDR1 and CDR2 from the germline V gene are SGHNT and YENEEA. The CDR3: CASSLVMSGLIYEQYF. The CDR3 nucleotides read TGTGCCAGCAGCTTAGTGATGTCGGGACTAATATACGAGCAGTACTTC.

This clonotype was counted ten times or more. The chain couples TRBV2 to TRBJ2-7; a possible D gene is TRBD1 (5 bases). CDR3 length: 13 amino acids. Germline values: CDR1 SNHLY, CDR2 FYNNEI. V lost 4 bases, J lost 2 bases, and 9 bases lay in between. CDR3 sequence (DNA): TGTGCCAGCAGTGCGACAGAGACCTACGAGCAGTACTTC. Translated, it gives CASSATETYEQYF. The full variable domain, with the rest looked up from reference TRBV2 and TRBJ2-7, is EPEVTQTPSHQVTQMGQEVILRCVPISNHLYFYWYRQILGQKVEFLVSFYNNEISEKSEIFDDQFSVERPDGSNFTLKIRSTKLEDSAMYFCASSATETYEQYFGPGTRLTVT.

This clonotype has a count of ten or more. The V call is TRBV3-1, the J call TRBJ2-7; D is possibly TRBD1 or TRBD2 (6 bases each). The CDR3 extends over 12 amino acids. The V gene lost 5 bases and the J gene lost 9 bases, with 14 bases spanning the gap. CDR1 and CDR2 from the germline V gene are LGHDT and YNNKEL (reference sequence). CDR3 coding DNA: TGTGCCAGCAGCGGGAGCAGGGGACTGCAGTACTTC. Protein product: CASSGSRGLQYF.